Sequencing of this TCR beta chain was carried out in a study of blood T cell repertoires in COVID-19. V lost 4 bases and J lost 2, with 8 bases in between. This CDR3 spans 13 amino acids. Germline CDR1 LNHDA, CDR2 SQIVND (reference sequence). Method: immunoSEQ multiplex PCR; TCRdb's copy keeps in-frame clones and lacks some. The table has about 230,000 clones, roughly 80% seen once. This clonotype originated in a man in his 60s who had recovered from COVID-19. The chain uses TRBV19 and TRBJ2-5; a possible D gene is TRBD1 (5 bases). The sample taken for sequencing was PBMCs or T cells enriched from blood (not recorded which). CDR3 sequence: CASSRGLQETQYF. The CDR3 nucleotides are TGTGCCAGTAGTAGGGGCCTTCAAGAGACCCAGTACTTC.